This T cell receptor (beta chain) stems from a study of molecular identifiers for immune sequencing clone quantification. Overall study: In the replicates, RNA derived from 20,000 or 100,000 naive CD8 cells was divided into five parts, and four were sequenced.

This clonotype came up many times. Methods described previously, with TCR primers listed, were used for bulk TCR libraries. MiXCR, run by TCRdb on the PCR reads, gives a single entry per CDR3 protein. The sample includes about 320,000 distinct CDR3 sequences, 20% to 25% of them seen just once. Isolation of naive CD8 T cells was achieved by sorting on a CD8+CD4-CCR7+CD45RA+ phenotype. The TCR was taken from a human donor in good health. Some libraries in this study had Jurkat cell RNA spiked in. Sequenced input: naive CD8+ T cells from blood, with Jurkat cell RNA spiked in. Noted subset: FACS-sorted CD8+CD4-CCR7+CD45RA+ naive T cells.

The CDR3 spells CASSQVWTGTSTDTQYF. The DNA for the CDR3 is TGCGCCAGCAGCCAAGTCTGGACAGGGACCAGCACAGATACGCAGTATTTT. The chain carries TRBV4-1 and TRBJ2-3; TRBD1 aligns across 8 bases. With V trimmed by 1 base and J by 0 bases, 6 bases remained unmatched. The CDR3 consists of 17 residues. In germline, CDR1 is MGHRA, CDR2 YSYEKL.